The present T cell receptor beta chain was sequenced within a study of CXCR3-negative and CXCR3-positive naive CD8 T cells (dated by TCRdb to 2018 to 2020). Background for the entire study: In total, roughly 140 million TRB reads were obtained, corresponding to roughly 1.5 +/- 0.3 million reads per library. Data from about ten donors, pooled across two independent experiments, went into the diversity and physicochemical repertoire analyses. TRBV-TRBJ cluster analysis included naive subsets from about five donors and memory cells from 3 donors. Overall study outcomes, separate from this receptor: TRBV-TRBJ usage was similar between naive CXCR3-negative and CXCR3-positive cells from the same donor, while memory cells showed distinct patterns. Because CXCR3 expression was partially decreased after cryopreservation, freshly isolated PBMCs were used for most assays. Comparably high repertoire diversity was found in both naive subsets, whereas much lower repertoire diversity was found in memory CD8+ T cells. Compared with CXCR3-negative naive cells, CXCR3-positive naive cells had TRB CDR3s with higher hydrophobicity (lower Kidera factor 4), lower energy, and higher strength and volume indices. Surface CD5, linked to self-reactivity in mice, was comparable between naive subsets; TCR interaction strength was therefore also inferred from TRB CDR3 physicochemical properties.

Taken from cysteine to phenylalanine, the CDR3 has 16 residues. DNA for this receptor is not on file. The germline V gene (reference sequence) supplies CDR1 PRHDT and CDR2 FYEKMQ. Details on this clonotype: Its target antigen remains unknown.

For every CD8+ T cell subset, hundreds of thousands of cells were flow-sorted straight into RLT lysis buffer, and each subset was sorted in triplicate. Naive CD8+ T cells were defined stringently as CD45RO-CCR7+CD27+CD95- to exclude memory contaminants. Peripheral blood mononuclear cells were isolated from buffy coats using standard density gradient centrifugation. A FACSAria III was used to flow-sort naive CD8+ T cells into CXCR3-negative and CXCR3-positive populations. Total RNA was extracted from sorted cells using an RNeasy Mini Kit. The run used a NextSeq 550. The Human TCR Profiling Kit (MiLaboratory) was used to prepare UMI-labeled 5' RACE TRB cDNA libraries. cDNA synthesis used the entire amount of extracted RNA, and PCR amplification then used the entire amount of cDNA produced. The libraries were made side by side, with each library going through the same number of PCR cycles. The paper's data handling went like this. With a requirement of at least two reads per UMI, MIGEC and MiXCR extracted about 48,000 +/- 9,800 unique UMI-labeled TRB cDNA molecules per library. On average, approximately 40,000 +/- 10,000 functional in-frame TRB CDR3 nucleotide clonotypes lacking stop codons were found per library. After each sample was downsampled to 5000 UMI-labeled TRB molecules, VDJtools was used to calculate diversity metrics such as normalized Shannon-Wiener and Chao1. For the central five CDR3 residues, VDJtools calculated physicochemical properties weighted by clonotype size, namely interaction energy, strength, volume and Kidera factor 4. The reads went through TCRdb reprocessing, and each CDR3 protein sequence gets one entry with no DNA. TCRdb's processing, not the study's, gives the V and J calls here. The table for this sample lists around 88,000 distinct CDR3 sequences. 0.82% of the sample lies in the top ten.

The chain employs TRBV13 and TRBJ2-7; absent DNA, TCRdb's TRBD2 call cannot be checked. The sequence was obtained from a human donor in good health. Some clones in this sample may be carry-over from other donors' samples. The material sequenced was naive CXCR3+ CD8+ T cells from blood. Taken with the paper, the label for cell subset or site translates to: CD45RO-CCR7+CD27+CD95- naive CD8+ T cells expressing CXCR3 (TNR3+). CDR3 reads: CASSLGKGTKEDEQYF.